This section outlines one T cell receptor beta chain sequence together with its context. Its antigen is unknown. These data come from a study of blood T cells in healthy people across ages. Study-level points and caveats: Donor CMV infection status was unknown, possibly confounding age-related changes in expanded clonotypes.

Then a second PCR, running roughly 7 to 12 cycles, was carried out with a sample-barcoded 5' primer and a J-beta primer mix. TCRdb recomputed calls from the 5' RACE reads with MiXCR, one row per CDR3 protein. This sample has some 780,000 distinct CDR3 sequences, with about 56% found just once. With 5 bases clipped from V and 5 bases from J, the junction kept 9 bases outside the gene matches. CDR1 is MNHEY, CDR2 SVGAGI, per germline. The CDR3 runs 14 residues. The sequence derives from a middle-aged man in good health. Sequenced input: blood. The genes are TRBV6-5 and TRBJ2-7; 7 nucleotides line up with TRBD1. The CDR3 reads CASSPTGPLDEQYF. The DNA of the CDR3 is TGTGCCAGCAGTCCGACAGGGCCCCTGGACGAGCAGTACTTC.